One and the same sample provided the 26 T cell receptor beta chains below, sequenced in a study of blood T cells in healthy people across ages. A second PCR of roughly 7 to 11 cycles used a sample-barcoded 5' primer and a J-beta primer mix. TCRdb re-called the 5' RACE reads with MiXCR, one entry per CDR3 protein. The sample holds some 1,500,000 distinct CDR3 sequences, about 42% seen once. The sequenced sample consisted of blood. The receptors were gathered from a young woman in good health.

This clonotype has only a few counts. The chain is built from TRBV15 and TRBJ2-1; possibly TRBD1 for D (6 bases). Trimming stripped 0 bases from V and 4 bases from J, with 13 bases between. Germline-derived CDR1 and CDR2 are LNHNV and YYDKDF (reference sequence). CDR3 size: 16 residues. CDR3 nucleotide sequence: TGTGCCACCAGCAGAGAGGGGCAGGGGTTTTACAATGAGCAGTTCTTC. Its translation is CATSREGQGFYNEQFF.

The chain employs TRBV7-8 and TRBJ1-5; D unresolved. The CDR3 totals 16 residues. The V gene's germline CDR1 is SGHVS and CDR2 FQNEAQ. V was pared by 0 bases and J by 0 bases, with 9 bases between. As DNA, the CDR3 is TGTGCCAGCAGCTTAGCAGGTCGCAATAGCAATCAGCCCCAGCATTTT. Translating it yields CASSLAGRNSNQPQHF.

V and J are TRBV7-2 and TRBJ2-6, with D perhaps matching TRBD2 (6 bases). Germline assignment: CDR1 SGHTA and CDR2 FQGNSA. Trimming left V 5 bases short and J 6 bases short, with 11 bases between. This CDR3 comprises 14 residues. The CDR3 loop reads CASSMGLSANVLTF. The DNA of the CDR3 is TGTGCCAGCAGCATGGGACTCTCGGCCAACGTCCTGACTTTC.

The table lists this clonotype with a few counts. This chain links TRBV3-1 with TRBJ2-5; 11 positions match TRBD2. The germline gives CDR1 LGHDT, CDR2 YNNKEL (reference sequence). The J segment lost 11 bases and the V segment lost 3 bases, leaving 14 bases of the junction unmatched. The CDR3 covers 16 residues. The CDR3 DNA reads TGTGCCAGCAGCCACGGTAGCGGGGGGGCGAACAATGAGCAGTACTTC. It encodes CASSHGSGGANNEQYF.

The J gene is TRBJ2-1, the V gene TRBV12-3 or TRBV12-4; D gene ambiguous. The CDR3 runs to 12 residues. V was trimmed by 1 base and J by 12 bases, leaving 10 bases between them. The CDR3 reads CASSLGLYGQFF. CDR3 DNA: TGTGCCAGCAGTTTAGGTCTGTATGGGCAGTTCTTC.

This clonotype was seen a handful of times. An end of the junction does not agree with germline; a read error may underlie this. V and J are TRBV18 and TRBJ2-3; tentatively, D is TRBD1 (5 bases). CDR1 is KGHSH and CDR2 is LQKENI in the germline V gene. The CDR3 totals 14 residues. For the CDR3, the DNA is TGTGCCGGCTCACCACCAGGGAACACAGATACGCAGTATTTT. It is translated as CAGSPPGNTDTQYF.

The chain has TRBV7-2 and TRBJ1-4; possible D gene TRBD1, 5 bases. Germline V gene data show CDR1 as SGHTA and CDR2 as FQGNSA. The CDR3 extends over 16 amino acids. Between the trimmed V and J ends, which lost 0 bases and 5 bases, there was a span of 13 bases. The CDR3 loop is CASSLAHPGANEKLFF. The CDR3 coding sequence is TGTGCCAGCAGCTTAGCCCATCCTGGGGCCAATGAAAAACTGTTTTTT.

The J gene is TRBJ2-1, the V gene TRBV6-1; 9 nucleotides align to TRBD1. CDR1 MNHNS and CDR2 SASEGT come from the germline V gene. V lost 1 base, J lost 6 bases, and 10 bases stayed unmatched. The CDR3 is 17 amino acids. DNA for the CDR3: TGTGCCAGCAGTGAAGATCGTTGGACAGGGGTGGGCAATGAGCAGTTCTTC. Protein: CASSEDRWTGVGNEQFF.

This rearrangement joins TRBV13 to TRBJ1-4, with a weak D call TRBD1 (6 bases). This CDR3 is built from 13 residues. V was pared by 5 bases and J by 7 bases, with 11 bases between. Germline CDR1 is PRHDT and CDR2 is FYEKMQ (reference sequence). The CDR3 coding sequence is TGTGCCAGCAGCACCCAGGGGTTTGAAAAACTGTTTTTT. Translated, it gives CASSTQGFEKLFF. Full variable domain (missing parts from reference TRBV13 and TRBJ1-4): AAGVIQSPRHLIKEKRETATLKCYPIPRHDTVYWYQQGPGQDPQFLISFYEKMQSDKGSIPDRFSAQQFSDYHSELNMSSLELGDSALYFCASSTQGFEKLFFGSGTQLSVL.

V gene TRBV20-1 combines with J gene TRBJ1-2; 9 positions agree with TRBD1. The CDR3 has 16 residues. From germline, CDR1 is DFQATT and CDR2 SNEGSKA (reference sequence). Losses at the gene ends were 2 bases for V and 0 bases for J; bases not matched to a gene: 7. The CDR3 nucleotides read TGCAGTGCTAGAACCGGGACAGGGACAGCTAACTATGGCTACACCTTC. Encoded protein: CSARTGTGTANYGYTF.

This clonotype has ten or more counts. The rearrangement links TRBV5-1 to TRBJ2-3, with D maybe TRBD1 (5 bases). The V end was cut by 3 bases, the J end by 4 bases, with 9 bases between. This CDR3 comprises 13 residues. Germline CDR1 is SGHRS and CDR2 is YFSETQ. CDR3 sequence (DNA): TGCGCCAGCAGCTACCAGGGTCCAGATACGCAGTATTTT. Translated, it gives CASSYQGPDTQYF.

This clonotype has a handful of counts. This CDR3 is CSARDPGQGDSPLHF. The CDR3 bases are TGCAGTGCTAGAGATCCGGGACAGGGCGACTCACCCCTCCACTTT. The chain carries TRBV20-1 and TRBJ1-6; TRBD1 matches 9 bases. Trimming cost V 0 bases and J 10 bases; bases outside gene matches: 7. This CDR3 has 15 residues. Germline V lookup: CDR1 DFQATT, CDR2 SNEGSKA (reference sequence).

The chain employs TRBV11-2 and TRBJ1-2; D is unclear. The germline V and J ends were trimmed by 1 base and 4 bases, with 10 bases remaining between them. CDR1 and CDR2 (germline): SGHAT, FQNNGV. This CDR3 region has 14 residues. CDR3 DNA: TGTGCCAGCAGCTTAGGGGGATGGGTCTATGGCTACACCTTC. Encoded protein: CASSLGGWVYGYTF.

The rearrangement joins TRBV18 to TRBJ1-1; TRBD1 might be the D (6 bases). Between the trimmed V and J ends, which lost 0 bases and 7 bases, there was a span of 12 bases. There are 14 residues in the CDR3. CDR1 is KGHSH, CDR2 LQKENI, per germline. This CDR3 is CASSPPTGQLEAFF. The DNA of the CDR3 is TGTGCCAGCTCACCACCAACCGGACAGCTTGAAGCTTTCTTT.

This chain joins TRBV15 and TRBJ1-5, with unresolved D. V was cut by 1 base and J by 4 bases, with 8 bases left in between. This CDR3 has 14 amino acids. Germline V gives CDR1 LNHNV, CDR2 YYDKDF (reference sequence). The CDR3 here is CATSRGLANQPQHF. Here the CDR3 DNA reads TGTGCCACCAGCAGAGGGTTAGCGAATCAGCCCCAGCATTTT. The whole variable domain, filled in from reference TRBV15 and TRBJ1-5, reads DAMVIQNPRYQVTQFGKPVTLSCSQTLNHNVMYWYQQKSSQAPKLLFHYYDKDFNNEADTPDNFQSRRPNTSFCFLDIRSPGLGDTAMYLCATSRGLANQPQHFGDGTRLSIL.

This clonotype was counted at least ten times. The chain links TRBV7-9 to TRBJ1-4; D not certain. In germline, CDR1 is SEHNR, CDR2 FQNEAQ (reference sequence). This CDR3 has 14 amino acids. V lost 8 bases and J 0 bases, leaving 10 bases between the germline ends. The CDR3 is CASRARSTNEKLFF. Written as DNA, the CDR3 is TGTGCCAGCCGCGCGAGGTCAACTAATGAAAAACTGTTTTTT.

A remark on this clonotype: One junction end disagrees with the germline gene, perhaps due to a read error. V is TRBV27 and J is TRBJ2-1, with TRBD2 as a possible D gene (5 bases). CDR1 is MNHEY, CDR2 SMNVEV, per germline (reference sequence). The CDR3 has 14 residues. This CDR3 is CASSFPGRYNDQFF. DNA for the CDR3: TGTGCCAGCAGTTTTCCGGGGAGATACAATGACCAGTTCTTC.

This clonotype was picked up a small number of times. The chain links TRBV5-1 to TRBJ2-5; D possibly corresponds to TRBD1 (6 bases). Trimming removed 4 bases at V and 11 bases at J, with 18 bases between. This CDR3 region has 13 residues. CDR1 and CDR2 (germline): SGHRS, YFSETQ. In nucleotides, the CDR3 is TGCGCCAGCAGCGCTCCAGGGGCTCAAGAGCAGTACTTC. It codes for CASSAPGAQEQYF.

The chain joins TRBV28 to TRBJ2-7; 9 positions agree with TRBD1. This CDR3 is 19 amino acids long. Germline V lookup: CDR1 MDHEN, CDR2 SYDVKM. Trimming took 2 bases from V and 5 from J; bases not matched to a gene: 19. CDR3 DNA: TGTGCCAGCAGTTTAAGGTTGGGGACAGGGAATGCTTTAGTCCACGAGCAGTACTTC. This sequence encodes CASSLRLGTGNALVHEQYF.

The chain uses TRBV6-2 or TRBV6-3 and TRBJ2-7; TRBD2 agrees at 11 bases. The V and J ends lost 7 bases and 1 base, in that order; junction bases with no gene match: 6. This CDR3 has 15 amino acids. Germline assignment: CDR1 MNHEY and CDR2 SVGEGT. CDR3 in amino acids: CASKTGTSGSYEQYF. The DNA for the CDR3 is TGTGCCAGCAAAACAGGGACTAGCGGTTCCTACGAGCAGTACTTC.

The gene calls are TRBV24-1 and TRBJ2-7; D tentatively fits TRBD1 or TRBD2 (5 bases each). The CDR3 covers 15 residues. Trimming left V 7 bases short and J 7 bases short, with 22 bases between. In germline, CDR1 is KGHDR, CDR2 SFDVKD. CDR3 protein: CATSEGQGRYNEQYF. The CDR3 DNA sequence: TGTGCCACCAGCGAGGGTCAGGGACGATACAATGAGCAGTACTTC.

The chain employs TRBV6-1 and TRBJ1-6, with D possibly being TRBD1 (5 bases). CDR1 and CDR2 (germline): MNHNS, SASEGT. V shed 5 bases and J shed 7 bases, with 9 bases lying between them. The CDR3 covers 13 residues. The CDR3 DNA follows: TGTGCCAGCAGTCCACAGGAAAATTCACCCCTCCACTTT. It codes for CASSPQENSPLHF.

This clonotype was found a few times. The V call is TRBV20-1, the J call TRBJ1-1; unclear D gene. Looked up from germline, CDR1 is DFQATT and CDR2 is SNEGSKA (reference sequence). V lost 0 bases to trimming and J lost 8 bases, with 7 bases between them. The CDR3 has 11 amino acids. CDR3 coding DNA: TGCAGTGCTAGAGATTTCCAAGAAGCTTTCTTT. It specifies CSARDFQEAFF.

CDR3 nucleotides: TGCAGCTCATCCCCCCACAGTCAAGAGACCCAGTACTTC. Its protein product is CSSSPHSQETQYF. This chain uses TRBV20-1 with TRBJ2-5; unclear D gene. The CDR3 has 13 residues. Germline lookup yields CDR1 DFQATT and CDR2 SNEGSKA (reference sequence).

V gene TRBV20-1 combines with J gene TRBJ1-1; D is ambiguous. Trimming removed 0 bases from V and 4 bases from J, with 15 bases in between. Germline V lookup: CDR1 DFQATT, CDR2 SNEGSKA (reference sequence). The CDR3 has 15 residues. The CDR3 DNA reads as TGCAGTGCTAGAGATCGGGTCCGGGGTTTCACTGAAGCTTTCTTT. Translating it yields CSARDRVRGFTEAFF.

This clonotype was counted many times. CDR3 sequence reads: CATSRGLYQETQYF. The CDR3 DNA sequence: TGTGCCACCTCAAGGGGACTGTACCAAGAGACCCAGTACTTC. V and J are TRBV28 and TRBJ2-5; D is perhaps TRBD2 (6 bases). Trimming removed 10 bases from V and 0 bases from J, with 15 bases in between. This CDR3 spans 14 amino acids. The germline gives CDR1 MDHEN, CDR2 SYDVKM.